The entry that follows covers one TCR beta chain sequence. Its cognate antigen is unknown. Trimming pared 0 bases from V and 7 bases from J, leaving 10 bases between. Germline lookup yields CDR1 LNHNV and CDR2 YYDKDF (reference sequence). The length of the CDR3 is 13 residues. These data are taken from a study of blood T cells in healthy people across ages. Study-level points and caveats: Changes seen in expanded clonotypes were possibly confounded by donor CMV status left unknown.

A J-beta primer mix and a sample-barcoded 5' primer were used in a second PCR of roughly 7 to 12 cycles. From the 5' RACE reads, TCRdb called clonotypes with MiXCR, one entry per CDR3 protein. Among about a million distinct CDR3 sequences listed, roughly 51% were seen once. The TCR comes from a woman in her sixties or seventies in good health. This rearrangement joins TRBV15 to TRBJ2-7; maybe TRBD2 (5 bases). The sample was blood. The CDR3 loop is CATSRDGRDEQYF. The CDR3 nucleotides read TGTGCCACCAGCAGAGATGGACGGGATGAGCAGTACTTC.